This T cell receptor (beta chain) was retrieved from a study of CD8 T cells in Susac syndrome. Study-wide results and limits: As acknowledged by the study, its TCR sequencing and HLA analysis included a relatively small number of individuals.

When the RNA was reverse transcribed, random hexamers were used with an input of roughly 0.5 to 1 ug. TCRdb recomputed calls from the immunoSEQ multiplex PCR reads with MiXCR, one row per CDR3 protein. The sample yields approximately 280,000 distinct CDR3 sequences, approximately 84% seen once. Concerning this clonotype: Its antigen is not known.

Sequencing of TCR beta was carried out in blood CD8+ and CD4+ T cells. Multiple sclerosis controls were treatment-naive patients with stable or active relapsing-remitting disease. The TEMRA cells underwent FACS enrichment, while the CD8+ and CD4+ T cells underwent negative isolation. The V segment lost 2 bases and the J segment 6 bases; nucleotides outside the gene matches: 10. CDR1 and CDR2 from the germline V gene are MNHNS and SASEGT. The length of the CDR3 is 16 residues. Sequenced material: CD8+ T cells from PBMCs. This chain links TRBV6-1 with TRBJ2-1; TRBD2 agrees at 7 bases. The sequence derives from a human donor with multiple sclerosis. The CDR3 here is CASSELGLAAGNEQFF. DNA of the CDR3: TGTGCCAGCAGTGAACTCGGCCTAGCGGCCGGCAATGAGCAGTTCTTC.